This T cell receptor beta chain was sequenced in a study of blood T cell repertoires in COVID-19. Whole-study context: Sites across the United States, Italy and Spain contributed samples from acute and convalescent COVID-19. PBMCs, B-cell-depleted T cells, or T cells provided the cDNA or gDNA that made up the material.

The CDR3 length is 15 residues. CDR1 and CDR2 (germline): SGHNT, YYREEE (reference sequence). V was clipped by 4 bases and J by 4 bases, with 17 bases between them. In the study's own analysis: How many nucleated cells were present was estimated from reference gene primer amplification. The table came from immunoSEQ multiplex PCR; TCRdb's copy has only in-frame clones and leaves some out. V, J and clone size are taken as reported in that table, and D and trimming were inferred from the DNA itself. The data contain approximately 28,000 clones, around 91% of them singletons. This sequence originates from an older woman with active COVID-19. Sequenced input: peripheral blood. The chain combines TRBV5-4 with TRBJ1-1, with a tentative D call TRBD1 (5 bases). The CDR3 reads CASSTLNGGFTEAFF. As DNA, the CDR3 is TGTGCCAGCAGCACCCTAAATGGGGGGTTCACTGAAGCTTTCTTT. Full variable domain (missing parts from reference TRBV5-4 and TRBJ1-1): ETGVTQSPTHLIKTRGQQVTLRCSSQSGHNTVSWYQQALGQGPQFIFQYYREEENGRGNFPPRFSGLQFPNYSSELNVNALELDDSALYLCASSTLNGGFTEAFFGQGTRLTVV.